These 5 T cell receptor beta chains were all obtained from the same sample, sequenced in a study of shared clonotypes between healthy human individuals. Sequencing was performed with immunoSEQ multiplex PCR; in TCRdb, only in-frame clones are kept and a portion is missing. Of some 1,100,000 clones listed, 75% to 80% are singletons. Sequenced sample: memory CD4+ T cells from PBMCs. Subset indicated: CD45RA-negative fraction. The source of these receptors is a man in his late teens or twenties in good health. Some clones in this sample may be carry-over from other donors' samples.

A remark on this clone: The sample has other DNA sequences that encode this CDR3 too. V is TRBV5-1 and J is TRBJ1-1; D is undetermined. This CDR3 has 13 amino acids. The ends were cut back, 7 bases at V and 3 bases at J, with 13 bases in the middle. In germline, CDR1 is SGHRS, CDR2 YFSETQ. The CDR3 coding sequence is TGCGCCAGCTCGCCGGCCCCGGACACTGAAGCTTTCTTT. The encoded protein is CASSPAPDTEAFF.

The V call is TRBV2, the J call TRBJ2-1; the match to TRBD2 covers 7 bases. The CDR3 runs 15 residues. V trimming: 2 bases; J trimming: 10 bases; junction bases outside the gene matches: 11. Germline V gene sequence: CDR1 SNHLY, CDR2 FYNNEI. Written as DNA, the CDR3 is TGTGCCAGCAGTGAACGGTGGGCTAGCGGAGGGGAGCAGTTCTTC. Protein: CASSERWASGGEQFF.

Many counts were recorded for this clone. V is TRBV27 and J is TRBJ2-5; possibly TRBD1 or TRBD2 for D (5 bases each). CDR3 length: 15 amino acids. Trimming stripped 3 bases from V and 2 bases from J, with 13 bases between. The V gene's germline CDR1 is MNHEY and CDR2 SMNVEV (reference sequence). In DNA form, the CDR3 reads TGTGCCAGCAGTTTGTGGGGGAAAAGGCAAGAGACCCAGTACTTC. Protein product: CASSLWGKRQETQYF.

The rearrangement uses TRBV7-3 and TRBJ2-5, with D perhaps TRBD1 or TRBD2 (5 bases each). V dropped 0 bases and J dropped 11 bases, with 25 bases sitting between them. Germline V CDR1 and CDR2: SGHTA, FQGTGA. This CDR3 has 17 amino acids. The CDR3 loop is CASSLTGPSRDRAAQYF. The CDR3 bases are TGTGCCAGCAGCTTAACGGGGCCTAGCCGAGACCGGGCGGCTCAGTACTTC.

Remarks on this clone: The sample holds other DNA sequences that translate to the same CDR3. The chain uses TRBV29-1 and TRBJ2-7; D is possibly TRBD1 (5 bases). From germline, CDR1 is SQVTM and CDR2 ANQGSEA. This CDR3 spans 15 amino acids. V was clipped by 5 bases and J by 5 bases, with 22 bases between them. The CDR3 protein is CSVTPIQGALDEQYF. The CDR3 coding sequence is TGCAGCGTTACGCCAATACAAGGGGCGCTTGACGAGCAGTACTTC.